The present T cell receptor (beta chain) was sequenced within a study of cytotoxic CD8 clonotypes in ibrutinib-treated CLL. Study-wide background: Researchers reported over 9 relapsed/refractory and approximately 16 treatment-naive patients, fewer than 18 of them IGHV unmutated.

With respect to this clone: The antigen remains undetermined.

General study points: Clonality at baseline surpassed age-matched healthy donors and tracked circulating CD8+ T-cell counts. Rising at ibrutinib response, clonality subsequently fell back toward baseline at progression.

Generated by immunoSEQ multiplex PCR, the TCRdb table keeps only in-frame clones and is missing some. Counted here are approximately 120,000 clones, about 58% occurring once; the ten biggest clones make up about 39%. The origin of this receptor is a human donor with chronic lymphocytic leukemia. The sample consisted of PBMCs, taken after 24 months of ibrutinib treatment.

CDR3 region: CASSPTQGAAYNEQFF. DNA of the CDR3: TGTGCCAGCTCACCAACACAGGGGGCGGCCTACAATGAGCAGTTCTTC. The chain joins TRBV18 to TRBJ2-1, with TRBD1 matching 9 bases. Germline lookup yields CDR1 KGHSH and CDR2 LQKENI. The ends lost 2 bases at V and 2 bases at J; junction bases unmatched: 4. The CDR3 spans 16 residues.